This entry describes one TCR beta chain. Its matching antigen is unknown. The data belong to a study of T cell responses to AZD1222 COVID-19 vaccine. The method was immunoSEQ multiplex PCR; TCRdb's version includes in-frame clones alone and lacks a portion of them. This sample has 25,000 to 35,000 clones, with nearly 95% found just once. Overall study findings and caveats: There were repertoire samples only from the period after the peak T cell response.

The CDR3 totals 11 residues. V was clipped by 4 bases and J by 4 bases, with 5 bases between them. Germline CDR1 reads ENHRY; CDR2 reads SYGVKD. The gene calls are TRBV10-3 and TRBJ2-7, with D uncertain. Specimen: peripheral blood, collected on day 0 of AZD1222 vaccination. The TCR originated in an adult in good health. This CDR3 reads CAISGEYEQYF. In DNA, the CDR3 is TGTGCCATCAGTGGCGAATACGAGCAGTACTTC.